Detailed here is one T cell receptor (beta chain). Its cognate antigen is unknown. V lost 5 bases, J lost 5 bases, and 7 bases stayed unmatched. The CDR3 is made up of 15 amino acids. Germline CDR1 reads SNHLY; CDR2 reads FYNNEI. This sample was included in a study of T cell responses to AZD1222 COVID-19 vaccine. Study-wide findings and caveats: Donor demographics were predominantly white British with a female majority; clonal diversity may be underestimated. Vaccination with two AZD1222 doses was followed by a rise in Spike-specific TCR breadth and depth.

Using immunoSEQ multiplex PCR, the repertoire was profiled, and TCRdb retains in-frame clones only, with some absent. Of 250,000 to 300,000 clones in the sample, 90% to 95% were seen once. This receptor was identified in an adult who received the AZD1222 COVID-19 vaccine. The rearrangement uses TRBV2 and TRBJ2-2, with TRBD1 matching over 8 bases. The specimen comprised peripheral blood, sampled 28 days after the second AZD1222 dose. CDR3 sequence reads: CASSQDRGRTGELFF. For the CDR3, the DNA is TGTGCCAGCAGTCAAGACAGGGGACGGACCGGGGAGCTGTTTTTT.